This T cell receptor beta chain came from a study of Ad26.COV2.S vaccination and SARS-CoV-2 variants. For the study at large: By the intramuscular route, Ad26.COV2.S was given once, or twice 56 days apart. General observations from the study: Measurement of non-spike TCR breadth gave similar results in vaccine and placebo recipients.

TCRdb's copy holds only in-frame clones and misses some; the assay was immunoSEQ multiplex PCR. The profile shows about 350,000 clones, approximately 90% of them singletons. The treatment: around 19 received Ad26.COV2.S at low or high dose, single or two shots; several received placebo; per-sample allocation not given. After the first vaccine or placebo injection, samples were drawn on day 63. Germline V gene sequence: CDR1 LGHDT, CDR2 YNNKEL (reference sequence). The V end lost 0 bases, the J end lost 4 bases, and 9 bases lay between the germline ends. The CDR3 extends over 14 amino acids. About this clone: Its antigen remains unknown.

This chain joins TRBV3-1 (or the pseudogene TRBV3-2) and TRBJ1-2; no reliable D call. The specimen comprised peripheral blood, sampled in a trial of Ad26.COV2.S vaccine versus placebo. This TCR was sampled from a person aged 18-65 years who received the Ad26.COV2.S COVID-19 vaccine or a placebo. The CDR3 reads CASSQEVRSYGYTF. CDR3 DNA: TGTGCCAGCAGCCAAGAAGTAAGGAGCTATGGCTACACCTTC.